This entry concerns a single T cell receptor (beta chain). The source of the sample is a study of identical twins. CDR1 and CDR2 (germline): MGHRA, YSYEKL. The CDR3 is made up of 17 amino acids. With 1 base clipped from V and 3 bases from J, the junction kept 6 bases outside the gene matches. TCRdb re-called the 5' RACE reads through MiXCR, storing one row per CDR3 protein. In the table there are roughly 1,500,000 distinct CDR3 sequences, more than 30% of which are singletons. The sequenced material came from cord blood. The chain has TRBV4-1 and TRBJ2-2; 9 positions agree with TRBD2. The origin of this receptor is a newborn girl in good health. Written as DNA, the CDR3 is TGCGCCAGCAGCCAAGGTAGAGCTAGCGGGGACACCGGGGAGCTGTTTTTT. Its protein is CASSQGRASGDTGELFF.